One and the same sample provided the 20 T cell receptor beta chains below, sequenced in a study of metastatic and nonmetastatic thyroid tumors. TCRdb re-processed the PCR reads through MiXCR. The sample contains tens of thousands of clones, approximately 18% of which appear only once. No treatment of any kind had been given to any patient before thyroid surgery. The source material was blood. Receptors were obtained from a male donor with papillary thyroid cancer or a benign thyroid nodule (not recorded which). Some clones in this sample may be carry-over from other donors' samples.

This clone was detected ten times or more. The same CDR3 also results from other DNA sequences found in this sample. This chain joins TRBV28 and TRBJ1-1; D remains unclear. This CDR3 is 13 amino acids long. The germline V gene encodes CDR1 MDHEN and CDR2 SYDVKM. Trimming took 2 bases from V and 5 from J, leaving 9 bases between them. The CDR3 region has the DNA TGTGCCAGCAGTTTAGATGCGGGAACTGAAGCTTTCTTT. Residues: CASSLDAGTEAFF.

This clone was observed at least ten times. V and J are TRBV2 and TRBJ2-3; D is ambiguous. This CDR3 is built from 13 residues. Germline CDR1 and CDR2: SNHLY and FYNNEI. Trimming took 7 bases from V and 2 from J, leaving 10 bases between them. In DNA form, the CDR3 reads TGTGCCAGCACACGACAATACACAGATACGCAGTATTTT. It translates to CASTRQYTDTQYF.

In this sample, this clone turned up once. The chain combines TRBV30 with TRBJ2-2; D is ambiguous. CDR3 length: 15 residues. Germline loops: CDR1 GTSNPN, CDR2 SVGIG (reference sequence). Trimming pared 6 bases from V and 0 bases from J, leaving 14 bases between. DNA for the CDR3: TGTGCCTGCCAAGGGTCCAACGCGAACACCGGGGAGCTGTTTTTT. This translates into CACQGSNANTGELFF.

This clone was seen ten or more times. The chain employs TRBV2 and TRBJ1-3, with D perhaps matching TRBD1 (6 bases). Trimming removed 9 bases from V and 0 bases from J, with 12 bases in between. Germline assignment: CDR1 SNHLY and CDR2 FYNNEI. The CDR3 contains 14 residues. CDR3 DNA: TGTGCCAGATCTACAGGGAACTCTGGAAACACCATATATTTT. Encoded protein: CARSTGNSGNTIYF. The variable domain in full, completed from reference TRBV2 and TRBJ1-3, reads EPEVTQTPSHQVTQMGQEVILRCVPISNHLYFYWYRQILGQKVEFLVSFYNNEISEKSEIFDDQFSVERPDGSNFTLKIRSTKLEDSAMYFCARSTGNSGNTIYFGEGSWLTVV.

Many counts were recorded for this clone. V usage is TRBV20-1 and J usage is TRBJ2-3; D might be TRBD2 (7 bases). Trimming left V 6 bases short and J 1 base short, with 20 bases between. Germline V gene lookup returns CDR1 DFQATT and CDR2 SNEGSKA (reference sequence). This CDR3 contains 16 residues. CDR3: CSAAGARLAGTDTQYF. In DNA form, the CDR3 reads TGCAGTGCCGCAGGGGCTAGGCTAGCGGGCACAGATACGCAGTATTTT.

In its sample, this clone was seen many times. The junction differs from germline at one of its ends, possibly a read error. V is TRBV19 and J is TRBJ1-1, with a weak D call TRBD1 (5 bases). This CDR3 comprises 11 residues. Germline values: CDR1 LNHDA, CDR2 SQIVND (reference sequence). CDR3 loop: CASSRGGRTLF. The CDR3 DNA reads TGTGCCAGTAGTCGGGGGGGTCGGACTCTCTTT.

This clone has at least ten counts. The J gene is TRBJ1-1, the V gene TRBV5-8; D unresolved. Trimming pared 0 bases from V and 8 bases from J, leaving 8 bases between. The length of the CDR3 is 12 residues. The germline gives CDR1 SGHTS, CDR2 YDEGEE. The CDR3 DNA is TGTGCCAGCAGCTTGGATGGAGCCGAAGCTTTCTTT. Translated, it gives CASSLDGAEAFF.

This clone was observed at least ten times. The chain couples TRBV20-1 to TRBJ2-3, with D tentatively TRBD1 (6 bases). V was cut by 1 base and J by 2 bases, with 13 bases left in between. Looked up from germline, CDR1 is DFQATT and CDR2 is SNEGSKA (reference sequence). CDR3 length: 15 amino acids. CDR3: CSARGPRDTTDTQYF. CDR3 in DNA: TGCAGTGCTAGAGGGCCCCGGGACACCACAGATACGCAGTATTTT.

This clone was seen at least ten times. The chain uses TRBV5-1 and TRBJ2-3, with unresolved D. Germline assignment: CDR1 SGHRS and CDR2 YFSETQ. V was cut by 4 bases and J by 2 bases, with 11 bases left in between. The length of the CDR3 is 14 residues. CDR3 bases: TGCGCCAGCAGCCCGGGTCGATACACAGATACGCAGTATTTT. Protein product: CASSPGRYTDTQYF.

This clone was seen a single time. The final CDR3 position lacks the conserved phenylalanine or tryptophan, pointing to a likely read error. It is unclear where the CDR3 begins or ends on the DNA, so no DNA is shown, and the CDR3 is as TCRdb lists it. V and J are TRBV14 and TRBJ2-1; no check of the table's D call, TRBD2, against the DNA was made. The germline V gene encodes CDR1 SGHDN and CDR2 FVKESK. The CDR3 numbers 15 amino acids, ends counted. CDR3 loop: CASSQKWEYNNEHFS.

This clone was counted a few times. V gene TRBV29-1 combines with J gene TRBJ1-1; D possibly corresponds to TRBD1 (5 bases). Germline loops: CDR1 SQVTM, CDR2 ANQGSEA. V lost 3 bases and J 3 bases, leaving 8 bases between the germline ends. CDR3 length equals 12 residues. In DNA form, the CDR3 reads TGCAGCGTTGATCTGGGGGACACTGAAGCTTTCTTT. Translating it yields CSVDLGDTEAFF.

The gene calls are TRBV9 and TRBJ1-6; D ambiguous. CDR3 size: 14 residues. Germline V CDR1 and CDR2: SGDLS, YYNGEE. Deletions cut 0 bases from V and 7 bases from J, with 8 bases between. The CDR3 DNA sequence: TGTGCCAGCAGCGTAGAGGTGATGAATTCACCCCTCCACTTT. The encoded protein is CASSVEVMNSPLHF.

In its sample, this clone was seen many times. The chain joins TRBV7-2 to TRBJ1-1, with no clear D. CDR1 is SGHTA and CDR2 is FQGNSA in the germline V gene. The CDR3 is made up of 11 amino acids. Trimming shortened V by 1 base and J by 3 bases, and 0 bases separated the two germline ends. CDR3 sequence (DNA): TGTGCCAGCAGCTTAGACACTGAAGCTTTCTTT. It yields the protein CASSLDTEAFF.

This clone was detected many times. This may stem from a read error, because a much larger clone lies one nucleotide away. This sequence joins TRBV7-6 and TRBJ2-1, with 9 nucleotides matching TRBD2. Germline V gives CDR1 SGHVS, CDR2 FNYEAQ. The J segment lost 15 bases and the V segment lost 1 base, leaving 4 bases of the junction unmatched. CDR3 length: 12 residues. The CDR3 loop reads CASSLGGLALFF. The CDR3, as DNA: TGTGCCAGCAGCTTAGGGGGACTAGCTTTGTTCTTC.

The gene calls are TRBV7-9 and TRBJ2-1; either TRBD1 or TRBD2 may supply D (5 bases each). Germline CDR1 SEHNR, CDR2 FQNEAQ (reference sequence). The CDR3 length is 14 residues. V lost 5 bases to trimming and J lost 9 bases, with 17 bases between them. The CDR3 bases are TGTGCCAGCAGCCTGAAAGGGAGTGGGGGTGAGCAGTTCTTC. Amino acid sequence: CASSLKGSGGEQFF.

This clone was seen at least ten times. The chain is built from TRBV7-6 and TRBJ2-1; D is ambiguous. CDR3 length: 12 amino acids. The V and J ends lost 2 bases and 16 bases respectively, with 15 bases between them. CDR1 SGHVS and CDR2 FNYEAQ come from the germline V gene. The CDR3, as DNA: TGTGCCAGCAGCTTAATCCGGCCCAAGGCCTTCTTC. Its translation is CASSLIRPKAFF.

The gene calls are TRBV30 and TRBJ2-5; D gene unclear. CDR1 is GTSNPN, CDR2 SVGIG, per germline (reference sequence). The germline V and J ends were trimmed by 0 bases and 4 bases, with 9 bases remaining between them. The CDR3 has 13 residues. CDR3 amino acids: CAWSVVWRETQYF. DNA for the CDR3: TGTGCCTGGAGTGTAGTGTGGAGAGAGACCCAGTACTTC. The full variable domain, rest sourced from reference TRBV30 and TRBJ2-5, is SQTIHQWPATLVQPVGSPLSLECTVEGTSNPNLYWYRQAAGRGLQLLFYSVGIGQISSEVPQNLSASRPQDRQFILSSKKLLLSDSGFYLCAWSVVWRETQYFGPGTRLLVL.

This clone was recorded at least ten times. This chain links TRBV7-9 with TRBJ1-5, with TRBD1 matching over 8 bases. Germline CDR1 is SEHNR and CDR2 is FQNEAQ (reference sequence). The CDR3 loop spans 16 amino acids. The V gene end was trimmed by 2 bases and the J gene end by 6 bases; junction bases not matched to a gene: 9. CDR3 nucleotide sequence: TGTGCCAGCAGCTTATCGGACAGGGCCGTTGGTCAGCCCCAGCATTTT. It specifies CASSLSDRAVGQPQHF.

This clone was seen at least ten times. A much larger clone differs by one base, so this may be a read error. Distinct nucleotide sequences in the sample also encode this CDR3. The chain couples TRBV7-1 to TRBJ1-3, with TRBD1 as a possible D gene (5 bases). TRBV7-1 carries the ORF label, with uncertain function. The CDR3 is 20 residues long. The CDR3 sequence is CASSSHPERDFGSSGNTIYF. The DNA for the CDR3 is TGTGCCAGCAGCTCCCATCCCGAGAGGGACTTCGGGAGCTCTGGAAACACCATATACTTT.

This clone is labeled as medium-sized. The chain combines TRBV19 with TRBJ2-1; D tentatively reads TRBD1 or TRBD2 (5 bases each). This CDR3 comprises 15 residues. CDR1 and CDR2 (germline): LNHDA, SQIVND (reference sequence). Trimming left V 7 bases short and J 3 bases short, with 16 bases between. CDR3 coding DNA: TGTGCCAGTAATTCTGGGGGAGCAGACTACAATGAGCAGTTCTTC. The encoded protein is CASNSGGADYNEQFF.